The clone carrying this T cell receptor (beta chain) appeared once. This sample was taken from a study of shared clonotypes between healthy human individuals. Sequencing was performed with immunoSEQ multiplex PCR; in TCRdb, only in-frame clones are kept and a portion is missing. The data hold 550,000 to 750,000 clones, with over 95% observed a single time. Naive-designated CD8 cells lacked CD45RO, were positively enriched for CCR7, and omitted terminally differentiated effector memory CD45RA+ cells. The germline V gene has CDR1 LNHDA and CDR2 SQIVND (reference sequence). The germline V and J ends were trimmed by 7 bases and 1 base, with 16 bases remaining between them. This CDR3 is built from 15 residues.

The source material was naive CD8+ T cells sorted from blood. This clonotype originated in a woman aged 25 to 39 in good health. This chain connects TRBV19 to TRBJ2-5; D call uncertain. CDR3 sequence (DNA): TGTGCCAGTACCCTCCCCTGGGTACCCCAAGAGACCCAGTACTTC. It codes for CASTLPWVPQETQYF.